A single sample is the source of the 22 T cell receptor beta chains below, sequenced in a study of T cell changes during pregnancy in multiple sclerosis. The data were produced by immunoSEQ multiplex PCR, yet TCRdb's version contains in-frame clones alone and is incomplete. The sample has 50,000 or so clones; roughly 90% are singletons. This specimen was CD4+ T cells from peripheral blood mononuclear cells, taken after pregnancy. Receptor source: a female donor with multiple sclerosis, enrolled in a pregnancy study.

The chain carries TRBV30 and TRBJ2-1; 11 nucleotides line up with TRBD2. The CDR3 has 15 amino acids. V lost 0 bases, J lost 12 bases, and 10 bases stayed unmatched. CDR1 is GTSNPN, CDR2 SVGIG, per germline (reference sequence). CDR3 residues: CAWSVHSGRASSQFF. In DNA form, the CDR3 reads TGTGCCTGGAGTGTCCATAGCGGGAGGGCCTCTTCGCAGTTCTTC.

CDR3 DNA sequence: TGTGCCAGCAGCGTGGCCCAGGGGTTGACAGATACGCAGTATTTT. Its protein product is CASSVAQGLTDTQYF. The chain is built from TRBV9 and TRBJ2-3; D perhaps matches TRBD1 (6 bases). Trimming removed 2 bases at V and 3 bases at J, with 13 bases between. The CDR3 spans 15 residues. The germline V gene encodes CDR1 SGDLS and CDR2 YYNGEE. Using reference TRBV9 and TRBJ2-3 for the parts outside the CDR3, the full variable domain is DSGVTQTPKHLITATGQRVTLRCSPRSGDLSVYWYQQSLDQGLQFLIQYYNGEERAKGNILERFSAQQFPDLHSELNLSSLELGDSALYFCASSVAQGLTDTQYFGPGTRLTVL.

The chain recombines TRBV11-3 with TRBJ2-7, with 8 bases matching TRBD2. The V and J ends lost 5 bases and 1 base, in that order; junction bases with no gene match: 7. This CDR3 is 15 amino acids long. Germline V gives CDR1 SGHNT, CDR2 YENEEA. CDR3 amino acids: CASSTLAGTSYEQYF. The DNA of the CDR3 is TGTGCCAGCAGCACCTTAGCGGGGACATCCTACGAGCAGTACTTC.

The chain carries TRBV5-8 and TRBJ1-2; 10 bases are a match to TRBD1. This CDR3 spans 14 amino acids. CDR1 and CDR2 (germline): SGHTS, YDEGEE. Trimming at V came to 1 base and at J to 8 bases, leaving 5 bases not matched to a gene. The CDR3 protein is CASSLPGQGTGYTF. The DNA for the CDR3 is TGTGCCAGCAGCTTGCCGGGACAGGGGACAGGCTACACCTTC.

The chain carries TRBV5-1 and TRBJ2-1, with 7 bases aligning to TRBD1. The V gene's germline CDR1 is SGHRS and CDR2 YFSETQ. Unmatched junction bases numbered 6, after V lost 4 bases and J lost 2 bases. CDR3 length: 15 amino acids. In DNA, the CDR3 is TGCGCCAGCAGCCCTCCGACAGGGACCTACAATGAGCAGTTCTTC. Amino acids: CASSPPTGTYNEQFF.

V is TRBV2 and J is TRBJ2-6, with a possible D match to TRBD2 (6 bases). The CDR3 is 15 amino acids. The germline CDR1 and CDR2 sequences are SNHLY and FYNNEI. V gave up 8 bases and J gave up 0 bases, with 11 bases separating them. In nucleotides, the CDR3 is TGTGCCAGCGCCCTGCGGGGCTCTGGGGCCAACGTCCTGACTTTC. This encodes CASALRGSGANVLTF. Supplemented by reference TRBV2 and TRBJ2-6, the full variable domain reads EPEVTQTPSHQVTQMGQEVILRCVPISNHLYFYWYRQILGQKVEFLVSFYNNEISEKSEIFDDQFSVERPDGSNFTLKIRSTKLEDSAMYFCASALRGSGANVLTFGAGSRLTVL.

The chain couples TRBV5-4 to TRBJ2-2; 10 nucleotides line up with TRBD1. The trim removed 3 bases at V and 5 bases at J, leaving 7 bases unmatched. This CDR3 is 16 amino acids long. CDR1 is SGHNT, CDR2 YYREEE, per germline (reference sequence). In nucleotides, the CDR3 is TGTGCCAGCAGCTCTTTAGACAGGGGGCTTACCGGGGAGCTGTTTTTT. As protein: CASSSLDRGLTGELFF. Supplemented by reference TRBV5-4 and TRBJ2-2, the full variable domain reads ETGVTQSPTHLIKTRGQQVTLRCSSQSGHNTVSWYQQALGQGPQFIFQYYREEENGRGNFPPRFSGLQFPNYSSELNVNALELDDSALYLCASSSLDRGLTGELFFGEGSRLTVL.

The chain carries TRBV6-5 and TRBJ1-5; maybe TRBD1 (6 bases). There are 15 residues in the CDR3. The ends were cut back, 2 bases at V and 0 bases at J, with 8 bases in the middle. Germline V gene data show CDR1 as MNHEY and CDR2 as SVGAGI. CDR3 in amino acids: CASSYDRHSNQPQHF. CDR3 in DNA: TGTGCCAGCAGTTACGACAGGCATAGCAATCAGCCCCAGCATTTT.

This chain connects TRBV7-2 to TRBJ2-1; 13 bases agree with TRBD2. Germline assignment: CDR1 SGHTA and CDR2 FQGNSA. V shed 6 bases, J shed 8 bases, and the junction held 7 bases outside the gene matches. The CDR3 contains 15 residues. The CDR3 DNA reads as TGTGCCAGCAGGCGGACTAGCGGGAGTAGGGATGAGCAGTTCTTC. This codes for CASRRTSGSRDEQFF.

The chain uses TRBV7-8 and TRBJ2-3, with 7 bases fitting TRBD1. Germline V gene sequence: CDR1 SGHVS, CDR2 FQNEAQ. J was trimmed by 0 bases and V by 3 bases; bases with no gene match: 6. The CDR3 spans 16 residues. CDR3 bases: TGTGCCAGCAGCTTTACAACAGGGGCGAGCACAGATACGCAGTATTTT. This gives the protein CASSFTTGASTDTQYF.

The CDR3 nucleotides are TGTGCCAGCAGCCAAGTCGGCATCGGGAGGGAAAGGAATGAGCAGTTCTTC. It specifies CASSQVGIGRERNEQFF. The chain combines TRBV4-2 with TRBJ2-1; 8 bases agree with TRBD2. The junction had 12 bases not matched to a gene; V was cut back by 1 base and J by 7 bases. Germline values: CDR1 LGHNA, CDR2 YNFKEQ. This CDR3 contains 17 residues.

The genes are TRBV6-1 and TRBJ1-2; D call uncertain. Trimming removed 2 bases from V and 8 bases from J, with 6 bases in between. Germline values: CDR1 MNHNS, CDR2 SASEGT. This CDR3 has 11 residues. For the CDR3, the DNA is TGTGCCAGCAGTGAACTCGGGGGCTACACCTTC. It translates to CASSELGGYTF.

The chain joins TRBV4-2 to TRBJ2-1; 11 bases match TRBD2. The CDR3 is made up of 16 amino acids. Germline CDR1 LGHNA, CDR2 YNFKEQ. V lost 3 bases and J lost 3; bases outside the gene matches: 4. Here the CDR3 reads CASSHLGTSGYNEQFF. The CDR3 bases are TGTGCCAGCAGCCACCTTGGGACTAGCGGCTACAATGAGCAGTTCTTC.

The chain carries TRBV25-1 and TRBJ2-1, with TRBD1 matching over 7 bases. The length of the CDR3 is 16 residues. Germline V lookup: CDR1 MGHDK, CDR2 SYGVNS. V lost 2 bases to trimming and J lost 4 bases; unmatched junction nucleotides: 8. The CDR3 region has the DNA TGTGCCAGCAGTGAAAAAAGAGGGGGCCGATACAATGAGCAGTTCTTC. This encodes CASSEKRGGRYNEQFF.

The V and J genes are TRBV5-5 and TRBJ1-3, with D unclear. CDR1 is SGHKS and CDR2 is YYEKEE in the germline V gene (reference sequence). This CDR3 contains 12 residues. V was trimmed by 3 bases and J by 4 bases, leaving 5 bases between them. The chain's CDR3 is CASSSTGNTIYF. The CDR3 DNA is TGTGCCAGCAGCTCGACAGGAAACACCATATATTTT.

This sequence joins TRBV5-6 and TRBJ1-3; D not certain. The ends were cut back, 0 bases at V and 8 bases at J, with 15 bases in the middle. The CDR3 consists of 15 residues. From germline, CDR1 is SGHDT and CDR2 YYEEEE. Written as DNA, the CDR3 is TGTGCCAGCAGCTTGGGTCCACTCGACACGGACACCATATATTTT. Its protein is CASSLGPLDTDTIYF.

Only one count was recorded for this clone. The rearrangement uses TRBV10-3 and TRBJ1-5; a weak D match, TRBD1 (6 bases). Trimming stripped 6 bases from V and 4 bases from J, with 19 bases between. The CDR3 has 16 residues. Germline loops: CDR1 ENHRY, CDR2 SYGVKD. The CDR3 bases are TGTGCCATCAGCTCACTGCACAGGGAACCTAATCAGCCCCAGCATTTT. This codes for CAISSLHREPNQPQHF.

This clone is medium-sized by share. The chain uses TRBV28 and TRBJ1-5, with TRBD1 matching 9 bases. CDR3 length: 11 residues. Per germline, CDR1 MDHEN and CDR2 SYDVKM. The CDR3: CPQTGGQPQHF. CDR3 nucleotides: TGTCCCCAGACAGGGGGTCAGCCCCAGCATTTT.

The gene calls are TRBV30 and TRBJ1-5, with D perhaps TRBD1 (5 bases). Between the trimmed V and J ends, which lost 2 bases and 4 bases, there was a span of 9 bases. Germline-derived CDR1 and CDR2 are GTSNPN and SVGIG (reference sequence). There are 13 residues in the CDR3. CDR3 residues: CAWSHGGNQPQHF. CDR3 coding DNA: TGTGCCTGGAGTCACGGGGGGAATCAGCCCCAGCATTTT.

V and J are TRBV7-2 and TRBJ1-4; D might be TRBD1 (6 bases). Germline lookup yields CDR1 SGHTA and CDR2 FQGNSA. V lost 2 bases, J lost 7 bases, and 14 bases lay in between. The CDR3 spans 15 residues. The CDR3 loop is CASSLLSGVGEKLFF. CDR3 DNA sequence: TGTGCCAGCAGCTTATTGTCAGGGGTGGGTGAAAAACTGTTTTTT.

This chain uses TRBV6-5 with TRBJ1-2; D might be TRBD1 (5 bases). The CDR3 is 12 residues long. The germline V and J ends were trimmed by 5 bases and 8 bases, with 12 bases remaining between them. Germline lookup yields CDR1 MNHEY and CDR2 SVGAGI. The CDR3 DNA sequence: TGTGCCAGCAGTGAATCAGGGTTAGGCTACACCTTC. Translation gives CASSESGLGYTF.

This clone was observed once. V is TRBV15 and J is TRBJ2-1, with 12 bases aligning to TRBD2. The J segment lost 8 bases and the V segment lost 5 bases, leaving 7 bases of the junction unmatched. This CDR3 comprises 15 residues. The germline V gene has CDR1 LNHNV and CDR2 YYDKDF (reference sequence). The CDR3 here is CATSHRLAGVDEQFF. The CDR3, as DNA: TGTGCCACCAGCCATAGACTAGCGGGAGTAGATGAGCAGTTCTTC.